This T cell receptor beta chain was identified during a study of patients and donors after allogeneic stem cell transplantation. TCRdb re-analysed the RT-PCR reads in MiXCR, keeping a single row per CDR3 protein. The sample holds some 960,000 distinct CDR3 sequences, 18% seen once. Sample: blood, either unsorted or a sorted T cell fraction (not recorded which). The receptor comes from a human donor who was either an allogeneic HSCT recipient or a stem cell or donor lymphocyte infusion donor (not recorded which). It is not recorded whose cells these are; they may come from a transplant donor.

CDR3 region: CASTLDGTGTGYTF. Here the CDR3 DNA reads TGCGCCAGCACTTTGGATGGGACAGGGACAGGCTACACCTTC. The chain uses TRBV5-1 and TRBJ1-2; 9 bases match TRBD1. V trimming: 6 bases; J trimming: 8 bases; junction bases outside the gene matches: 11. Germline V gene sequence: CDR1 SGHRS, CDR2 YFSETQ. CDR3 length: 14 residues.